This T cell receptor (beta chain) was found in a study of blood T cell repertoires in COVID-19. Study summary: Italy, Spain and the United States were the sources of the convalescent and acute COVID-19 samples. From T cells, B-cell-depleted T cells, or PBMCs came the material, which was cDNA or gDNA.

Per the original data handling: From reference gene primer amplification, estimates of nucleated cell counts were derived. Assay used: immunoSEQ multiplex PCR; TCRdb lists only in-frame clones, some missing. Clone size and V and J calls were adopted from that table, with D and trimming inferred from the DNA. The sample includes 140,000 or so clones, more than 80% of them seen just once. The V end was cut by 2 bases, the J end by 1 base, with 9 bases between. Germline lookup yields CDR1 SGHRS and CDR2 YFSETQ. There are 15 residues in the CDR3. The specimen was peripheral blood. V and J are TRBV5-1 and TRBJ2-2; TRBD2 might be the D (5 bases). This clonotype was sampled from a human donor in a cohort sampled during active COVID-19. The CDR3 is CASSFHEGNTGELFF. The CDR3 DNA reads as TGCGCCAGCAGCTTTCATGAGGGGAACACCGGGGAGCTGTTTTTT.